There are a few counts of the clone carrying this T cell receptor (beta chain). TCRB transcripts that were expressed got sequenced, as all of the isolated RNA had been reverse transcribed. Profiled with immunoSEQ multiplex PCR; TCRdb holds only in-frame clones, not every one. This table holds 65,000 to 100,000 clones, around a third found once. The sample is drawn from a study of beta chain features in type 1 diabetes. This TCR was sampled from a woman aged 18-29 years in good health. Sequenced: stem cell memory CD4+ T cells from blood.

The CDR3 spells CASTLTGGAGPDTQYF. CDR3 nucleotide sequence: TGTGCCAGCACCCTTACTGGGGGAGCGGGCCCAGATACGCAGTATTTT. This sequence joins TRBV11-2 and TRBJ2-3; D perhaps matches TRBD2 (6 bases). This CDR3 has 16 residues. Trimming cost V 7 bases and J 4 bases, with 21 bases left between them. The germline gives CDR1 SGHAT, CDR2 FQNNGV.